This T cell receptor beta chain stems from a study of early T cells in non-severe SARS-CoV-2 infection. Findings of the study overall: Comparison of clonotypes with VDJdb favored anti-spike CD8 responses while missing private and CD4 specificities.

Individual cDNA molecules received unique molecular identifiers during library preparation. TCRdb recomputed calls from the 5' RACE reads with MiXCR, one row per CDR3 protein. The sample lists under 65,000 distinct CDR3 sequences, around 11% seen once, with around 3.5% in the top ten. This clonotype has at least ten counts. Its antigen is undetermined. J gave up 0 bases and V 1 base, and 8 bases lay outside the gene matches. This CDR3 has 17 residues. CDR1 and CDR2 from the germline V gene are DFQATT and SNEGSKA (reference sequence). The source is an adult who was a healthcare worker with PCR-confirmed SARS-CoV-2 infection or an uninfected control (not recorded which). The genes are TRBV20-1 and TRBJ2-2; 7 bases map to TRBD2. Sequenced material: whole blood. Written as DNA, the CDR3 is TGCAGTGCTAGAGTCGGGACTAAGTCATCGAACACCGGGGAGCTGTTTTTT. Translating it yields CSARVGTKSSNTGELFF.